This entry is about one T cell receptor (beta chain). Repertoires were generated with immunoSEQ multiplex PCR, while TCRdb's copy carries only in-frame clones and drops some. The sample contains about 73,000 clones, more than 65% of which appear only once. This entry comes from a study of blood T cell repertoires in COVID-19. Across the whole study: PBMCs, B-cell-depleted T cells, or T cells provided the cDNA or gDNA that made up the material.

The germline CDR1 and CDR2 sequences are LNHDA and SQIVND (reference sequence). The CDR3 consists of 14 residues. V gave up 2 bases and J gave up 4 bases, with 9 bases separating them. The sample consisted of peripheral blood. The TCR comes from a human donor in a cohort sampled during active COVID-19. The rearrangement links TRBV19 to TRBJ2-1; D is undetermined. The CDR3 coding sequence is TGTGCCAGTAGTATACGGTCCCAATACAATGAGCAGTTCTTC. The encoded protein is CASSIRSQYNEQFF.